The entry below gives a single TCR beta chain sequence along with its context. There are a few counts of this clonotype. What this receptor recognizes is not known. Per-base quality was not reported, and no clone a single base away is much larger than it. TCR beta CDR3 regions were amplified from RNA transcripts. The TCR CDR3 was subjected to a first round of RT-PCR using the HTBI primer set and the Qiagen OneStep RT-PCR kit. Libraries were constructed in a second round of multiplex PCR, after which size selection and purification were carried out. The libraries were sequenced on an Illumina HiSeq2000 using paired-end 100 bp reads. Regarding the original processing steps: SOAPnuke was used to process the raw data, removing reads that contained adapters or uncalled bases, had a mean Phred below 15, or lacked an exact match to the constant primer or identifier. High-quality paired reads were merged with COPE v1.2.5, and unique nucleotide sequences were defined as clonotypes. MiTCR v1.1 was used to align the clonotypes against IMGT TRBV, TRBD and TRBJ reference segments. Only V-J combinations with frequency above 0.0001, covering 99% to 99.2% of repertoires, were analysed. The TCS score was defined as the ratio of F50 (clonal expansion) to E x V (chaos), calculated using BLOSUM62-based TCRdist between CDR3 peptides within each V-J. Welch's t-statistics and random forest reduced fewer than 550 V-J features to 10 to 15, which were used in a naive Bayes classifier (R e1071). TCRdb trimmed the raw reads at Q25, called clones with MiXCR and kept productive beta chains. Each CDR3 protein appears once, grouped with its most common genes and DNA. Clone size and V and J calls follow TCRdb, not the original study. Present in this sample are about 380,000 distinct CDR3 sequences, approximately 17% of which were seen just once. The ten largest clones take up 35% to 50% of the sample.

Moderately to severely active disease, a Clinical Activity Score of at least 3, a NOSPECS grade of at least 4, and a duration under 3 months were present in ophthalmopathy patients. Patients with uncontrolled infections, other autoimmune diseases, pregnancy or lactation were excluded. Diagnoses were based on clinical symptoms, serum thyroxine and TRAb, thyroid ultrasound and orbital computed tomography. Ficoll-Paque density gradient centrifugation was used to isolate PBMCs from about 9.4 ml of fresh peripheral blood. Total RNA was extracted using Trizol reagent, and RNA quality was assessed on an Agilent 2100 Bioanalyzer. Based on the germline V gene, the CDR1 and CDR2 sequences are ENHRY and SYGVKD. V is cut back by 6 bases and J by 5 bases, with 4 bases in the junction unmatched. The CDR3 starts with the cysteine, ends with the phenylalanine, and has 13 residues. Solely the CDR3 DNA is kept, with 39 bases framed from the first base.

These data come from a study of T cells in Graves' hyperthyroidism and ophthalmopathy (dated by TCRdb to the late 2010s). Regarding the complete study: Peripheral blood samples were taken at initial diagnosis, before any treatment was given. TCR V-J signatures able to tell the groups apart were searched for in a discovery cohort of 90 to 100 patients, of whom 43 had Graves' ophthalmopathy and about 60 had stable Graves' hyperthyroidism. After sampling, hyperthyroidism patients received methimazole starting at 30 mg daily, and ophthalmopathy patients received high-dose intravenous methylprednisolone. The paper reports TCR Vbeta CDR3 sequencing of some 140 peripheral blood samples: around 41 ophthalmopathy, about 75 hyperthyroidism and around 17 progressor patients. The 75 to 100 discovery patients were divided at random into training and test sets in a 7:3 ratio. In over five Graves' hyperthyroidism patients, the study also compared T-cell repertoires from thyroid tissue with T-cell repertoires from blood. Prospective prediction of ophthalmopathy was tested in an independent validation cohort consisting of 18 hyperthyroidism patients and more than 15 patients who later progressed to ophthalmopathy.

Beyond this particular receptor, the publication reports: In validation, the model predicted progression to ophthalmopathy with 55% to 71% sensitivity and around 72% specificity, a median of approximately 6.5 months before onset. A model built on a 13 V-J signature distinguished ophthalmopathy from stable hyperthyroidism, reaching roughly 88% sensitivity and about 81% specificity in cross-validation and 80%/75% in testing. No statistical method was used to set the sample size in advance, and investigators knew the group allocation. Most expanded thyroid clonotypes (frequency above 0.001) were also found in blood, which suggests that blood repertoires may mirror thyroid immune responses.

The sequenced sample was blood. This TCR came from a man aged 18 to 29 with Graves' ophthalmopathy. The sequence links TRBV10-3 to TRBJ1-1; 9 central bases correspond to TRBD1. Here is the DNA: TGTGCCATCAGGACAGGGGGTGATACTGAAGCTTTCTTT. Its translation is CAIRTGGDTEAFF.